The 23 T cell receptor beta chains below come from one sample, sequenced in a study of CD8 T cells in Susac syndrome. Random-hexamer reverse transcription was applied to about 0.5 to 1 ug RNA. TCRdb fed the immunoSEQ multiplex PCR reads into MiXCR, producing one record per CDR3 protein. The sample contains some 110,000 distinct CDR3 sequences, around 94% of which appear only once. Sequences were obtained from CD8+ T cells from PBMCs. The receptors originated from a human donor with Susac syndrome.

The chain recombines TRBV11-2 with TRBJ1-1; D is unresolved. The CDR3 runs to 13 residues. From germline, CDR1 is SGHAT and CDR2 FQNNGV. The V end was cut by 0 bases, the J end by 1 base, with 3 bases between. DNA for the CDR3: TGTGCCAGCAGCTTAGAGTCGAACACTGAAGCTTTCTTT. It codes for CASSLESNTEAFF.

The J gene is TRBJ2-3, the V gene TRBV27; no clear D gene. Trimming shortened V by 6 bases and J by 6 bases, and 10 bases separated the two germline ends. CDR3 size: 12 residues. Germline assignment: CDR1 MNHEY and CDR2 SMNVEV (reference sequence). In nucleotides, the CDR3 is TGTGCCAGCAGCAACTATACCGATACGCAGTATTTT. It encodes CASSNYTDTQYF.

The rearrangement uses TRBV9 and TRBJ2-7; either TRBD1 or TRBD2 may supply D (5 bases each). V lost 4 bases and J 7 bases, leaving 18 bases between the germline ends. Germline V gene sequence: CDR1 SGDLS, CDR2 YYNGEE. The CDR3 is 14 amino acids. CDR3 DNA: TGTGCCAGCAGCCCTGGGGGTTCCCCCGGGGAGCAGTACTTC. This sequence encodes CASSPGGSPGEQYF. Using reference TRBV9 and TRBJ2-7 for the parts outside the CDR3, the full variable domain is DSGVTQTPKHLITATGQRVTLRCSPRSGDLSVYWYQQSLDQGLQFLIQYYNGEERAKGNILERFSAQQFPDLHSELNLSSLELGDSALYFCASSPGGSPGEQYFGPGTRLTVT.

The V and J genes are TRBV5-1 and TRBJ2-1; a weak D match, TRBD1 (6 bases). Germline CDR1 SGHRS, CDR2 YFSETQ. Deletions cut 2 bases from V and 7 bases from J, with 7 bases between. The CDR3 runs to 12 residues. The CDR3 DNA sequence: TGCGCCAGCAGCTTTAGGGGGAATGAGCAGTTCTTC. Its translation: CASSFRGNEQFF.

J is TRBJ2-7 and V is TRBV9; 8 bases match TRBD1. CDR1 is SGDLS, CDR2 YYNGEE, per germline. The CDR3 has 14 residues. Unmatched junction bases numbered 4, after V lost 0 bases and J lost 5 bases. The CDR3 loop is CASSVGQGSHEQYF. The CDR3 DNA reads as TGTGCCAGCAGCGTAGGACAGGGGAGCCACGAGCAGTACTTC.

The rearrangement joins TRBV15 to TRBJ2-6; a weak D match, TRBD2 (5 bases). The CDR3 has 17 amino acids. Per germline, CDR1 LNHNV and CDR2 YYDKDF (reference sequence). Trimming left V 0 bases short and J 0 bases short, with 9 bases between. In DNA, the CDR3 is TGTGCCACCAGCAGAGATAGTCGGGGCTCTGGGGCCAACGTCCTGACTTTC. Translating it yields CATSRDSRGSGANVLTF.

The chain couples TRBV30 to TRBJ1-3, with D hard to call. The CDR3 loop spans 18 amino acids. V lost 1 base, J lost 0 bases, and 19 bases lay in between. CDR1 GTSNPN and CDR2 SVGIG come from the germline V gene (reference sequence). CDR3 nucleotides: TGTGCCTGGAGTGCTTTTAGGCAGTCAGCCCTCTCTGGAAACACCATATATTTT. Its protein is CAWSAFRQSALSGNTIYF.

The J gene is TRBJ2-1, the V gene TRBV5-6; D may be TRBD2 (5 bases). Trimming shortened V by 0 bases and J by 4 bases, and 14 bases separated the two germline ends. The CDR3 is 16 residues long. From germline, CDR1 is SGHDT and CDR2 YYEEEE. CDR3 sequence (DNA): TGTGCCAGCAGCTTGGACGCGGGCACTCCGTACAATGAGCAGTTCTTC. Protein: CASSLDAGTPYNEQFF.

The chain links TRBV7-8 to TRBJ2-2; 8 bases match TRBD2. Losses at the gene ends were 3 bases for V and 5 bases for J; bases not matched to a gene: 8. The CDR3 extends over 16 amino acids. The germline V gene encodes CDR1 SGHVS and CDR2 FQNEAQ. CDR3 loop: CASSFLRGAGTGELFF. In nucleotides, the CDR3 is TGTGCCAGCAGCTTCCTGCGGGGGGCTGGGACCGGGGAGCTGTTTTTT.

This rearrangement joins TRBV27 to TRBJ2-1; 7 bases are shared with TRBD2. The V and J ends lost 4 bases and 5 bases, in that order; junction bases with no gene match: 11. Germline values: CDR1 MNHEY, CDR2 SMNVEV (reference sequence). The CDR3 runs to 16 residues. CDR3 residues: CASSSPQAGSHNEQFF. As DNA, the CDR3 is TGTGCCAGCAGTTCCCCCCAAGCGGGGTCCCACAATGAGCAGTTCTTC.

CDR3 bases: TGTGCCAGCAGTTACCCTTCACCCCTCCACTTT. Protein: CASSYPSPLHF. The chain uses TRBV6-2 or TRBV6-3 and TRBJ1-6, with D uncertain. The CDR3 spans 11 residues. Looked up from germline, CDR1 is MNHEY and CDR2 is SVGEGT. Trimming shortened V by 2 bases and J by 9 bases, and 2 bases separated the two germline ends.

J is TRBJ1-1 and V is TRBV4-1, with 7 bases fitting TRBD1. Germline V CDR1 and CDR2: MGHRA, YSYEKL. V lost 3 bases and J lost 8; bases outside the gene matches: 12. The CDR3 has 15 amino acids. The CDR3 bases are TGCGCCAGCAGCCAGGCGGGACAGTCATCATCGGAAGCTTTCTTT. Protein product: CASSQAGQSSSEAFF.

The rearrangement joins TRBV4-3 to TRBJ2-1, with 8 bases lining up with TRBD2. The germline gives CDR1 LGHNA, CDR2 YSLEER. CDR3 size: 16 residues. With 1 base clipped from V and 9 bases from J, the junction kept 11 bases outside the gene matches. The CDR3 sequence: CASSQGGEGRGAEQFF. The CDR3 bases are TGCGCCAGCAGCCAAGGCGGAGAGGGGCGGGGGGCTGAGCAGTTCTTC.

This clonotype appeared a single time. V usage is TRBV4-1 and J usage is TRBJ2-7; TRBD2 matches at 11 bases. The germline V gene has CDR1 MGHRA and CDR2 YSYEKL. This CDR3 is 17 amino acids long. V lost 2 bases and J lost 2; bases outside the gene matches: 8. CDR3 loop: CASSQNPIAGGTYEQYF. Written as DNA, the CDR3 is TGCGCCAGCAGCCAAAATCCAATAGCGGGGGGGACCTACGAGCAGTACTTC.

This chain uses TRBV30 with TRBJ2-7; D is unresolved. V lost 0 bases and J lost 6, with 9 bases in between. This CDR3 spans 12 amino acids. Germline CDR1 and CDR2: GTSNPN and SVGIG (reference sequence). The CDR3 here is CAWSVGTLEQYF. In DNA form, the CDR3 reads TGTGCCTGGAGTGTTGGAACCCTCGAGCAGTACTTC.

The V and J genes are TRBV10-2 and TRBJ2-7, with D possibly being TRBD1 (6 bases). Germline V gives CDR1 WSHSY, CDR2 SAAADI. CDR3 length equals 13 residues. V shed 6 bases and J shed 3 bases, with 12 bases lying between them. CDR3: CASREQGYYEQYF. CDR3 nucleotides: TGCGCCAGCAGGGAACAGGGTTACTACGAGCAGTACTTC.

The gene calls are TRBV2 and TRBJ1-5; the D gene is possibly TRBD1 (6 bases). The CDR3 length is 14 residues. Germline values: CDR1 SNHLY, CDR2 FYNNEI. V lost 2 bases to trimming and J lost 5 bases, with 10 bases between them. For the CDR3, the DNA is TGTGCCAGCAGTGAATGGGGGGGCGATCAGCCCCAGCATTTT. This encodes CASSEWGGDQPQHF. Full variable domain (rest looked up from reference TRBV2 and TRBJ1-5): EPEVTQTPSHQVTQMGQEVILRCVPISNHLYFYWYRQILGQKVEFLVSFYNNEISEKSEIFDDQFSVERPDGSNFTLKIRSTKLEDSAMYFCASSEWGGDQPQHFGDGTRLSIL.

This chain uses TRBV4-1 with TRBJ2-1, with D tentatively TRBD2 (7 bases). Trimming removed 0 bases at V and 9 bases at J, with 12 bases between. In germline, CDR1 is MGHRA, CDR2 YSYEKL. The CDR3 is made up of 14 amino acids. The CDR3 is CASSQERGLGEQFF. The CDR3, as DNA: TGCGCCAGCAGCCAAGAGCGGGGGCTTGGTGAGCAGTTCTTC.

The chain couples TRBV4-1 to TRBJ1-2, with 9 bases fitting TRBD1. Losses at the gene ends were 3 bases for V and 7 bases for J; bases not matched to a gene: 3. The CDR3 loop spans 13 amino acids. The germline gives CDR1 MGHRA, CDR2 YSYEKL. The CDR3 coding sequence is TGCGCCAGCAGCCACGGACAGGGGATTGGCTACACCTTC. Protein product: CASSHGQGIGYTF.

V usage is TRBV18 and J usage is TRBJ1-2; 9 bases are shared with TRBD1. The CDR3 has 14 residues. The junction had 3 bases not matched to a gene; V was cut back by 5 bases and J by 2 bases. The germline CDR1 and CDR2 sequences are KGHSH and LQKENI. The CDR3 spells CASSIDRGNYGYTF. The DNA for the CDR3 is TGTGCCAGCTCAATAGACAGGGGGAACTATGGCTACACCTTC.

The V gene is TRBV11-2, the J gene TRBJ1-2; D gene ambiguous. V was cut by 1 base and J by 8 bases, with 8 bases left in between. The CDR3 consists of 12 residues. Per the germline V gene, CDR1 is SGHAT and CDR2 is FQNNGV. In nucleotides, the CDR3 is TGTGCCAGCAGCTTAGGGATGCAAGGCTACACCTTC. Translated: CASSLGMQGYTF.

V usage is TRBV6-5 and J usage is TRBJ2-5, with no clear D. The V gene lost 6 bases and the J gene lost 7 bases, with 18 bases spanning the gap. Looked up from germline, CDR1 is MNHEY and CDR2 is SVGAGI. The CDR3 totals 14 residues. CDR3 sequence reads: CASRQFTGSMTQYF. The DNA for the CDR3 is TGTGCCAGCAGGCAATTCACCGGGTCGATGACCCAGTACTTC.

The rearrangement uses TRBV9 and TRBJ2-2, with a tentative D call TRBD1 (6 bases). Germline V lookup: CDR1 SGDLS, CDR2 YYNGEE. The CDR3 covers 14 residues. V lost 3 bases and J 3 bases, leaving 9 bases between the germline ends. The CDR3 region has the DNA TGTGCCAGCAGCGGCAGACAGGACACCGGGGAGCTGTTTTTT. Protein product: CASSGRQDTGELFF.